The 17 T cell receptor beta chains below come from one sample, sequenced in a study of blood T cell repertoires in COVID-19 (TCRdb year 2020). The library was produced with the immunoSEQ multiplex PCR assay. Entries here come from immuneACCESS through TCRdb and include only in-frame sequences with V and J called. Some clones fail to appear in such tables; in the studies checked, an unresolved V gene covers under half of the shortfall, and the cause of the remainder is unknown. This sample has hundreds of thousands of clones in its table, and nearly 85% of those were observed once. Of the sample, 7.5% to 9% is held by the ten largest clones. The sequencing input was peripheral blood. The receptors shown here come from a human donor in a cohort sampled during active COVID-19.

The rearrangement uses TRBV5-1 and TRBJ2-3, with 12 bases matching TRBD2. This CDR3 comprises 14 residues. The junction had 1 base not matched to a gene; V was cut back by 0 bases and J by 8 bases. CDR1 and CDR2 from the germline V gene are SGHRS and YFSETQ. CDR3 sequence reads: CASSLAGLAGTQYF. CDR3 in DNA: TGCGCCAGCAGCTTGGCGGGACTAGCGGGTACGCAGTATTTT.

Only a few counts were recorded for this clone. The V call is TRBV28, the J call TRBJ2-7, with TRBD2 matching over 7 bases. Germline V gene lookup returns CDR1 MDHEN and CDR2 SYDVKM. The CDR3 is 15 residues long. The ends lost 2 bases at V and 2 bases at J; junction bases unmatched: 6. Here the CDR3 reads CASSLVAGYTYEQYF. The CDR3 nucleotides are TGTGCCAGCAGTTTAGTAGCGGGTTATACCTACGAGCAGTACTTC. The complete variable domain, with remaining parts taken from reference TRBV28 and TRBJ2-7, reads DVKVTQSSRYLVKRTGEKVFLECVQDMDHENMFWYRQDPGLGLRLIYFSYDVKMKEKGDIPEGYSVSREKKERFSLILESASTNQTSMYLCASSLVAGYTYEQYFGPGTRLTVT.

V is TRBV7-8 and J is TRBJ2-6; D unclear. Germline V lookup: CDR1 SGHVS, CDR2 FQNEAQ. The CDR3 extends over 15 amino acids. Between the trimmed V and J ends, which lost 1 base and 1 base, there was a span of 5 bases. The DNA of the CDR3 is TGTGCCAGCAGCTTAGGTCATTCTGGGGCCAACGTCCTGACTTTC. Amino acids: CASSLGHSGANVLTF.

This clone was picked up one time. The chain has TRBV4-2 and TRBJ2-5; 14 nucleotides agree with TRBD2. V trimming: 8 bases; J trimming: 5 bases; junction bases outside the gene matches: 7. The germline gives CDR1 LGHNA, CDR2 YNFKEQ. CDR3 size: 15 residues. CDR3 sequence: CASRGLAGAVETQYF. CDR3 DNA sequence: TGTGCCAGCCGGGGACTAGCGGGGGCGGTGGAGACCCAGTACTTC.

The V and J genes are TRBV29-1 and TRBJ1-1; TRBD1 matches at 9 bases. This CDR3 is 15 amino acids long. The V segment lost 7 bases and the J segment 1 base; nucleotides outside the gene matches: 10. Germline V gene data show CDR1 as SQVTM and CDR2 as ANQGSEA. In DNA form, the CDR3 reads TGCAGCGCAAGTTCCGGGACAGGGAAGAACACTGAAGCTTTCTTT. Translated, it gives CSASSGTGKNTEAFF.

The V and J genes are TRBV5-6 and TRBJ2-5; no clear D gene. The CDR3 runs 13 residues. The V and J ends lost 0 bases and 3 bases respectively, with 6 bases between them. Germline V lookup: CDR1 SGHDT, CDR2 YYEEEE. In DNA form, the CDR3 reads TGTGCCAGCAGCTTGGAGATAGAAGAGACCCAGTACTTC. As protein: CASSLEIEETQYF.

The rearrangement links TRBV4-3 to TRBJ1-1; no definite D call. The CDR3 covers 14 residues. Germline CDR1 LGHNA, CDR2 YSLEER. The V gene lost 0 bases and the J gene lost 6 bases, with 11 bases spanning the gap. In nucleotides, the CDR3 is TGCGCCAGCAGCCAAGATTGGTCGTCGGCTGAAGCTTTCTTT. This gives the protein CASSQDWSSAEAFF.

This clone came up once. The rearrangement uses TRBV7-2 and TRBJ1-6; TRBD1 matches 9 bases. The junction had 5 bases not matched to a gene; V was cut back by 2 bases and J by 6 bases. CDR1 is SGHTA, CDR2 FQGNSA, per germline. This CDR3 has 16 residues. The CDR3 spells CASSLLDRGGNSPLHF. In DNA, the CDR3 is TGTGCCAGCAGCTTACTCGACAGGGGGGGTAATTCACCCCTCCACTTT.

This chain uses TRBV4-1 with TRBJ2-3; D not resolved. Trimming shortened V by 0 bases and J by 0 bases, and 16 bases separated the two germline ends. The germline V gene encodes CDR1 MGHRA and CDR2 YSYEKL. CDR3 length: 18 amino acids. CDR3 in DNA: TGCGCCAGCAGCCAAGATACAGTCTTGCAGGATAGCACAGATACGCAGTATTTT. It translates to CASSQDTVLQDSTDTQYF.

The rearrangement uses TRBV12-3 or TRBV12-4 and TRBJ2-1; no firm D call. Trimming took off 0 bases at V and 6 bases at J, with 6 bases between the two ends. This CDR3 is 13 amino acids long. CDR3 nucleotide sequence: TGTGCCAGCAGTTTAGCTAGTAGCAATGAGCAGTTCTTC. Its translation is CASSLASSNEQFF.

The CDR3, as DNA: TGTGCCAGCAGCTTAACCCCTACCGCCTACGAGCAGTACTTC. Its translation is CASSLTPTAYEQYF. This chain uses TRBV7-8 with TRBJ2-7; D is unresolved. There are 14 residues in the CDR3. Trimming took 2 bases from V and 2 from J, leaving 10 bases between them. CDR1 and CDR2 from the germline V gene are SGHVS and FQNEAQ.

This clone was detected once. The chain joins TRBV18 to TRBJ2-5, with 8 bases matching TRBD1. The V gene's germline CDR1 is KGHSH and CDR2 LQKENI. CDR3 size: 14 residues. The junction had 6 bases not matched to a gene; V was cut back by 5 bases and J by 4 bases. The CDR3, as DNA: TGTGCCAGCTCATTAGGACAGGGTGGAGAGACCCAGTACTTC. Protein sequence: CASSLGQGGETQYF.

This CDR3 is CASSYEGGGFSEQYF. CDR3 nucleotide sequence: TGCGCCAGCAGCTATGAAGGGGGCGGATTCTCCGAGCAGTACTTC. The chain combines TRBV5-1 with TRBJ2-7; 7 bases map to TRBD1. V was pared by 3 bases and J by 6 bases, with 12 bases of the junction left unmatched. This CDR3 comprises 15 residues. Germline V lookup: CDR1 SGHRS, CDR2 YFSETQ.

CDR3 region: CASSLATRGGYTF. CDR3 bases: TGTGCCAGCAGCTTAGCGACAAGGGGTGGCTACACCTTC. The chain couples TRBV7-9 to TRBJ1-2, with D perhaps matching TRBD1 (5 bases). V was pared by 0 bases and J by 7 bases, with 9 bases between. The length of the CDR3 is 13 residues. The germline V gene encodes CDR1 SEHNR and CDR2 FQNEAQ (reference sequence).

The genes are TRBV5-6 and TRBJ2-1; D is perhaps TRBD2 (5 bases). With 0 bases removed from V and 5 bases from J, the gap between germline ends came to 15 bases. CDR3 length: 16 residues. Germline CDR1 and CDR2: SGHDT and YYEEEE. This CDR3 is CASSLGPSGSHNEQFF. The CDR3, as DNA: TGTGCCAGCAGCTTGGGCCCCAGCGGCTCTCACAATGAGCAGTTCTTC.

V gene TRBV5-1 combines with J gene TRBJ2-7, with 7 positions matching TRBD1. The CDR3 runs 13 residues. V shed 4 bases and J 4 bases; nucleotides not matched to a gene: 5. CDR1 and CDR2 (germline): SGHRS, YFSETQ. CDR3 in DNA: TGCGCCAGCAGCCGGGACAGCGTTTACGAGCAGTACTTC. It yields the protein CASSRDSVYEQYF.

The chain recombines TRBV21-1 with TRBJ2-4; TRBD2, the table's D call, was not compared with the DNA. TRBV21-1 is listed as a pseudogene. The CDR3 sequence is 18 residues long. In DNA form, the CDR3 reads TGTGCCAGCAGCAAAGGGGTTTTTTTAGCGCTAGCCAAAAACATTCAGTACTTC. Translation gives CASSKGVFLALAKNIQYF.